The source of this TCR beta chain is a study of T cell responses to AZD1222 COVID-19 vaccine. The CDR3 spans 14 residues. CDR1 SGHTA and CDR2 FQGNSA come from the germline V gene. V shed 5 bases, J shed 4 bases, and the junction held 4 bases outside the gene matches. Assay: immunoSEQ multiplex PCR; the TCRdb copy retains only in-frame clones and omits some. The sample records approximately 150,000 clones, roughly 90% being singletons. The sequence derives from an adult who received the MenACWY meningococcal vaccine as a control. The V gene is TRBV7-2, the J gene TRBJ1-3, with TRBD1 matching 8 bases. The sequenced sample was peripheral blood, obtained 28 days after the second dose of the MenACWY control vaccine. The CDR3 DNA follows: TGTGCCAGCAGCATAAGGACAGGGGGAAACACCATATATTTT. It encodes CASSIRTGGNTIYF.